This section outlines one T cell receptor beta chain sequence together with its context. The data were produced by immunoSEQ multiplex PCR, yet TCRdb's version contains in-frame clones alone and is incomplete. The profile shows 72,000 or so clones, about 94% of them singletons. These data are taken from a study of technical replicates of blood from several donors. The CDR3 totals 19 residues. Per the germline V gene, CDR1 is LNHNV and CDR2 is YYDKDF (reference sequence). J gave up 0 bases and V 6 bases, and 14 bases lay outside the gene matches. The source of this sequence is a human donor in good health. Sequencing input: T cells isolated from PBMCs. The chain employs TRBV15 and TRBJ2-1; TRBD2 agrees at 10 bases. The CDR3: CATRDLRTSGMSSYNEQFF. CDR3 sequence (DNA): TGTGCCACCAGGGATCTAAGGACTAGCGGAATGAGCTCCTACAATGAGCAGTTCTTC.